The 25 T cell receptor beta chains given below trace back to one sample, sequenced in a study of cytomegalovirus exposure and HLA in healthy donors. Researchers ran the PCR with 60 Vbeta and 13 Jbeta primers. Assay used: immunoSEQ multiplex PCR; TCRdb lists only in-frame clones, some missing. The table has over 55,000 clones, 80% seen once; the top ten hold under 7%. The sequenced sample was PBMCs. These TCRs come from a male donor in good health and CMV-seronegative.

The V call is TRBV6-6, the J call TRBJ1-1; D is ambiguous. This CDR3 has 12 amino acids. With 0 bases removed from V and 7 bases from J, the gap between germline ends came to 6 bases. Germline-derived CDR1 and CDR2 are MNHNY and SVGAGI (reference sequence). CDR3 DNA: TGTGCCAGCAGTTACTCCCCAGGTGAAGCTTTCTTT. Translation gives CASSYSPGEAFF.

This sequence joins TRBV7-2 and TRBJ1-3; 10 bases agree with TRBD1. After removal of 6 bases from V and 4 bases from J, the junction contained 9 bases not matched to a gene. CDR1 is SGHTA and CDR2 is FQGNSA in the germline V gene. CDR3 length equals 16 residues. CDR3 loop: CASRGGDRGSGNTIYF. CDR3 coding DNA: TGTGCCAGCAGGGGGGGGGACAGGGGTAGCGGAAACACCATATATTTT.

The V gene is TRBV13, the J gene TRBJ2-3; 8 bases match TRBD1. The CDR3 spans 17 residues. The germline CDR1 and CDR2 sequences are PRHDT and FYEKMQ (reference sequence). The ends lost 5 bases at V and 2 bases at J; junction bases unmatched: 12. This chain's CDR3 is CASSPEKAGQDTDTQYF. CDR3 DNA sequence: TGTGCCAGCAGCCCCGAGAAGGCGGGACAGGACACAGATACGCAGTATTTT.

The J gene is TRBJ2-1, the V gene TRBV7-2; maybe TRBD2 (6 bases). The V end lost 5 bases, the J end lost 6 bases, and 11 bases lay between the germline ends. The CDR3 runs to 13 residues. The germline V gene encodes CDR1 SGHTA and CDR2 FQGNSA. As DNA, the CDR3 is TGTGCCAGCAGCGTAGGGGACTCCAATGAGCAGTTCTTC. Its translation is CASSVGDSNEQFF.

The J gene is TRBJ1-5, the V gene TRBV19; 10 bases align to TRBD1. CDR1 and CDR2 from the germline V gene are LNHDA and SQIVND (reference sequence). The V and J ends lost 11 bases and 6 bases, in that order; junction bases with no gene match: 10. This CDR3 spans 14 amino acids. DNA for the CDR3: TGTGCCGTGACCTCGACAGGGGGCAGTCAGCCCCAGCATTTT. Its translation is CAVTSTGGSQPQHF. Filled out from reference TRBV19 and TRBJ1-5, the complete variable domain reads DGGITQSPKYLFRKEGQNVTLSCEQNLNHDAMYWYRQDPGQGLRLIYYSQIVNDFQKGDIAEGYSVSREKKESFPLTVTSAQKNPTAFYLCAVTSTGGSQPQHFGDGTRLSIL.

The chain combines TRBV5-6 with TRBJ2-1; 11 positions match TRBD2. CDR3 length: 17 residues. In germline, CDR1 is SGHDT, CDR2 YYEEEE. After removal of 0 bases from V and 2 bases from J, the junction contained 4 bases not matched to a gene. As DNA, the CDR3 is TGTGCCAGCAGCTTGGATATAGCGGGGGGGGCCTACAATGAGCAGTTCTTC. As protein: CASSLDIAGGAYNEQFF.

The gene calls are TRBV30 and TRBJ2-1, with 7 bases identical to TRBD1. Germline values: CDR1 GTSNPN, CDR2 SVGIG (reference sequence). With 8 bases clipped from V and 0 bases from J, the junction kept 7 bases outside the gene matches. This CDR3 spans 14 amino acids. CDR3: CAGQQGSSYNEQFF. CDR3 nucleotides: TGTGCCGGTCAACAGGGGAGCTCCTACAATGAGCAGTTCTTC.

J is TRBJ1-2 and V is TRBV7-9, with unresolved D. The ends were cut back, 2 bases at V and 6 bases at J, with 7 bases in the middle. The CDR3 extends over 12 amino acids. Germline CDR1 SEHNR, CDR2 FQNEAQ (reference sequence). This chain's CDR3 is CASSLTDDGYTF. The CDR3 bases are TGTGCCAGCAGCTTAACTGATGATGGCTACACCTTC.

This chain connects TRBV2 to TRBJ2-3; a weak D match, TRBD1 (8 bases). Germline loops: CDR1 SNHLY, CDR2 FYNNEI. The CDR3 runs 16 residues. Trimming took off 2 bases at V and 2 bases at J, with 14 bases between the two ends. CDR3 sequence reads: CASSEQQGGNTDTQYF. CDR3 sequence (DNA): TGTGCCAGCAGTGAACAACAGGGGGGGAACACAGATACGCAGTATTTT. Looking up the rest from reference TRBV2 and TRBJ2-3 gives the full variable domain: EPEVTQTPSHQVTQMGQEVILRCVPISNHLYFYWYRQILGQKVEFLVSFYNNEISEKSEIFDDQFSVERPDGSNFTLKIRSTKLEDSAMYFCASSEQQGGNTDTQYFGPGTRLTVL.

This CDR3 reads CASSEEIGSNEQFF. The DNA of the CDR3 is TGTGCCAGCAGTGAAGAGATCGGGAGCAATGAGCAGTTCTTC. This chain uses TRBV2 with TRBJ2-1, with D perhaps TRBD2 (6 bases). CDR3 size: 14 residues. Germline V gene sequence: CDR1 SNHLY, CDR2 FYNNEI. Trimming stripped 1 base from V and 6 bases from J, with 10 bases between.

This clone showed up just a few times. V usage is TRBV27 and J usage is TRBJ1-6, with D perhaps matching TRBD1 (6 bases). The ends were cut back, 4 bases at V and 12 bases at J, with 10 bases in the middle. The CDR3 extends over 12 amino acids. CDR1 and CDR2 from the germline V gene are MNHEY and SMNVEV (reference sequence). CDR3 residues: CASSSQGLPLHF. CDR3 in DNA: TGTGCCAGCAGTTCTCAGGGGTTACCCCTCCACTTT.

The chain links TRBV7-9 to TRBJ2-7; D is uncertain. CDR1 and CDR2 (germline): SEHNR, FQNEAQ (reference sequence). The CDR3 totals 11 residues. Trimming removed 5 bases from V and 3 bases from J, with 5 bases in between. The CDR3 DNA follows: TGTGCCAGCAGCAGACTCTACGAGCAGTACTTC. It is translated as CASSRLYEQYF.

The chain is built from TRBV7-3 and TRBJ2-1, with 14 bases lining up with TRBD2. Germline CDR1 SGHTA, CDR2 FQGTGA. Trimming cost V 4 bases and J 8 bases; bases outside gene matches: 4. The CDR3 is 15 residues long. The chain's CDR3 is CASSSGLAGEYEQFF. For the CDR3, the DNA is TGTGCCAGCAGCTCGGGACTAGCGGGGGAGTATGAGCAGTTCTTC.

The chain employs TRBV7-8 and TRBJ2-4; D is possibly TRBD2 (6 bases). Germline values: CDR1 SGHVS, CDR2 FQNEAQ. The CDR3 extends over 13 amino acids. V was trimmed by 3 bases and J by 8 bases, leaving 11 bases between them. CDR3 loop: CASSFRLGDIQYF. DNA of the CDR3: TGTGCCAGCAGCTTCCGACTAGGAGACATTCAGTACTTC.

CDR3 in DNA: TGTGCCAGCAGCCTCCTCACGGGAGGGTACACTGAAGCTTTCTTT. Protein sequence: CASSLLTGGYTEAFF. This chain uses TRBV7-8 with TRBJ1-1; D call uncertain. V was cut by 5 bases and J by 3 bases, with 16 bases left in between. The CDR3 sequence is 15 residues long. From germline, CDR1 is SGHVS and CDR2 FQNEAQ.

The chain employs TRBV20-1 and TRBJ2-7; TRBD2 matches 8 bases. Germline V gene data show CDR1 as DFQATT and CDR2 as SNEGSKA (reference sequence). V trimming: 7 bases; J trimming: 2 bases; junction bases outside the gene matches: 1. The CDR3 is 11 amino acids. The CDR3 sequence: CSGRGAYEQYF. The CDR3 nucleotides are TGCAGTGGGCGGGGGGCCTACGAGCAGTACTTC.

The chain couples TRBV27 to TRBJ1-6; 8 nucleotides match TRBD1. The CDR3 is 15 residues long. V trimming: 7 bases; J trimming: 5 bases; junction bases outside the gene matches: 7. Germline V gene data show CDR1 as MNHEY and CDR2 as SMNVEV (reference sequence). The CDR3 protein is CASKMDRANNSPLHF. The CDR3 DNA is TGTGCCAGCAAAATGGACAGGGCGAATAATTCACCCCTCCACTTT.

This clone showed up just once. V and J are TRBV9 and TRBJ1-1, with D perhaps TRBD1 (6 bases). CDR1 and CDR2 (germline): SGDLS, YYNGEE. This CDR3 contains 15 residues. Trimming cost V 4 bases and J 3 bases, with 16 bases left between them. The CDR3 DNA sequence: TGTGCCAGCAGCACCCATTTCGGGGGGCACACTGAAGCTTTCTTT. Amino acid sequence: CASSTHFGGHTEAFF.

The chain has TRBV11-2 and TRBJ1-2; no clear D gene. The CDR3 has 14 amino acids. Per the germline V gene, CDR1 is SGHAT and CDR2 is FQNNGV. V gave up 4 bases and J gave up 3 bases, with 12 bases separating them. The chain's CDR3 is CASSSRPGYYGYTF. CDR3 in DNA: TGTGCCAGCAGCTCGAGACCGGGGTACTATGGCTACACCTTC.

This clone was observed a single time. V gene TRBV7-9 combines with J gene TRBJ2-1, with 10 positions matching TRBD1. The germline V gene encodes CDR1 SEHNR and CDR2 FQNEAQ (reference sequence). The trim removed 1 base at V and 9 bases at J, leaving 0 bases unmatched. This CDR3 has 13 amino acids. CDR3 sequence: CASSLGTGGEQFF. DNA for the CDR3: TGTGCCAGCAGCTTAGGGACAGGGGGTGAGCAGTTCTTC.

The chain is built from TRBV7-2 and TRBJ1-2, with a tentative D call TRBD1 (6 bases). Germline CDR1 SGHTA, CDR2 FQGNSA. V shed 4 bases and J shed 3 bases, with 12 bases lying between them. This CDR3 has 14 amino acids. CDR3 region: CASSSPGAYYGYTF. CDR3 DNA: TGTGCCAGCAGCTCCCCAGGGGCGTACTATGGCTACACCTTC. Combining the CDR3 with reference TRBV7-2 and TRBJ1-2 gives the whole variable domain GAGVSQSPSNKVTEKGKDVELRCDPISGHTALYWYRQSLGQGLEFLIYFQGNSAPDKSGLPSDRFSAERTGGSVSTLTIQRTQQEDSAVYLCASSSPGAYYGYTFGSGTRLTVV.

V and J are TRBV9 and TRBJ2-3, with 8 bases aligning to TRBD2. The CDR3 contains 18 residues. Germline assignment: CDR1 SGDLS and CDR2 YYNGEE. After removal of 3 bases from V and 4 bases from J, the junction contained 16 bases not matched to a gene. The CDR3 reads CASSAPEGGGPMSDTQYF. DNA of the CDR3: TGTGCCAGCAGCGCTCCTGAAGGCGGGGGGCCCATGTCAGATACGCAGTATTTT.

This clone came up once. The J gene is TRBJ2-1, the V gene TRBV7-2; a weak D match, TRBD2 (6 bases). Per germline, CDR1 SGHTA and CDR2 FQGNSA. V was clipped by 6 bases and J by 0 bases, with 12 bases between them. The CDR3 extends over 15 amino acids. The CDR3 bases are TGTGCCAGCAGAAGCGGGTACGGCTCCTACAATGAGCAGTTCTTC. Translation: CASRSGYGSYNEQFF.

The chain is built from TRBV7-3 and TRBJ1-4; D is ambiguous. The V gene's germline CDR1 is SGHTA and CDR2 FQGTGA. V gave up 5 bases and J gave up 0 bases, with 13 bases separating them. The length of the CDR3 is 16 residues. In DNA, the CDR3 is TGTGCCAGCAGCAGAAACGGTAGAGCAACTAATGAAAAACTGTTTTTT. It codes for CASSRNGRATNEKLFF.

The CDR3 spells CASRLTTGTNQPQHF. In DNA, the CDR3 is TGTGCCAGCAGACTCACGACAGGGACCAATCAGCCCCAGCATTTT. The chain combines TRBV6-5 with TRBJ1-5, with 7 bases lining up with TRBD1. CDR1 is MNHEY and CDR2 is SVGAGI in the germline V gene. Unmatched junction bases numbered 8, after V lost 6 bases and J lost 3 bases. CDR3 length: 15 residues.